This T cell receptor (beta chain) was captured in a study of T cell repertoires in cytomegalovirus infection (dated by TCRdb to about 2019). Looking at the study overall: The HLA type of each donor mattered for the analysis, because public TCR beta signatures pointed to carriage of CMV infection along with the matching HLA type. Points the paper makes about the study in general: Carriers of CMV infection plus the relevant HLA type were discriminated by the cumulative frequency of public TCR beta family members in the study cohort and in an independent roughly 370-donor cohort. The ex vivo response was dominated by HLA-C-restricted CMV-specific TCR beta clonotypes, which also provided the single most frequent clonotype in two of eight donors.

The sequencing machine was an Illumina HiSeq 1500. TCRdb handled the public reads itself, with Q25 trimming in fastp and clone calling in MiXCR, and kept productive beta chains. Rows with one shared CDR3 protein collapse into an entry with the most common genes and DNA. This sample gives around 190,000 distinct CDR3 sequences in total; about an eighth of them show up just once. 27% of the sample is held by the ten biggest clonotypes. From cysteine to phenylalanine, the CDR3 is 16 amino acids long. The kept DNA is CDR3 alone, 48 bases in frame from the first base. Based on the germline V gene, the CDR1 and CDR2 sequences are SGDLS and YYNGEE. V is cut back by 1 base and J by 5 bases, with 5 bases in the junction unmatched. The table lists this clonotype with a few counts. Its antigen remains undetermined. The record has no base qualities; no much larger clone is one base away.

Sequencing used PBMCs. The V gene is TRBV9 and the J gene is TRBJ2-3, and 12 bases in between align with TRBD2. This sequence was found in a human donor in good health (CMV status not recorded). Some clones in this sample may be carry-over from other donors' samples. This receptor carries the CDR3 CASSVRASGGGDTQYF. The nucleotide sequence reads TGTGCCAGCAGCGTAAGGGCTAGCGGGGGGGGAGATACGCAGTATTTT. Supplemented by the reference TRBV9 and TRBJ2-3 proteins around the CDR3, the complete variable domain is DSGVTQTPKHLITATGQRVTLRCSPRSGDLSVYWYQQSLDQGLQFLIQYYNGEERAKGNILERFSAQQFPDLHSELNLSSLELGDSALYFCASSVRASGGGDTQYFGPGTRLTVL.